Each of the 25 T cell receptor beta chains below was sequenced from the same sample in a study of shared clonotypes between healthy human individuals. Clones were sequenced by immunoSEQ multiplex PCR, and TCRdb holds only the in-frame ones, with some missing. Among around 550,000 clones listed, about 95% were seen once. Sequencing was done on a sample of naive CD4+ T cells sorted from blood. Subset given: CD45RA+ positively selected. All receptors come from a woman younger than 45 in good health.

This chain connects TRBV2 to TRBJ1-4, with a tentative D call TRBD1 (5 bases). V shed 4 bases and J shed 7 bases, with 13 bases lying between them. This CDR3 spans 14 amino acids. Germline CDR1 and CDR2: SNHLY and FYNNEI. The CDR3 sequence is CASSVEGSGEKLFF. CDR3 sequence (DNA): TGTGCCAGCAGTGTAGAGGGGTCGGGTGAAAAACTGTTTTTT.

The V and J genes are TRBV19 and TRBJ2-7, with TRBD2 matching over 10 bases. With 5 bases clipped from V and 0 bases from J, the junction kept 7 bases outside the gene matches. The germline gives CDR1 LNHDA, CDR2 SQIVND (reference sequence). The CDR3 is 16 residues long. The CDR3 protein is CASSHAGLAASYEQYF. Written as DNA, the CDR3 is TGTGCCAGTAGTCACGCCGGACTAGCGGCCTCCTACGAGCAGTACTTC.

The J gene is TRBJ2-1, the V gene TRBV29-1; D is possibly TRBD1 or TRBD2 (5 bases each). Germline assignment: CDR1 SQVTM and CDR2 ANQGSEA. V was shortened by 4 bases and J by 6 bases, with 10 bases between the two germline ends. The CDR3 totals 12 residues. The CDR3 reads CSVVRGFNEQFF. Written as DNA, the CDR3 is TGCAGCGTTGTCCGGGGCTTCAATGAGCAGTTCTTC.

The chain is built from TRBV11-2 and TRBJ2-2; D is ambiguous. The CDR3 loop spans 15 amino acids. CDR1 and CDR2 from the germline V gene are SGHAT and FQNNGV. V lost 2 bases and J 6 bases, leaving 13 bases between the germline ends. CDR3 sequence reads: CASSLTEIRAGELFF. The CDR3 DNA is TGTGCCAGCAGCTTAACGGAGATTCGGGCCGGGGAGCTGTTTTTT.

This clone was seen just once. The CDR3 loop reads CASSEGGYEQYF. The CDR3 region has the DNA TGTGCCAGCAGTGAAGGAGGCTACGAGCAGTACTTC. The chain is built from TRBV2 and TRBJ2-5; unclear D gene. The J call may be wrong; the DNA end is better matched by TRBJ2-7. The CDR3 covers 12 residues. Per germline, CDR1 SNHLY and CDR2 FYNNEI.

The chain employs TRBV27 and TRBJ1-5, with D tentatively TRBD1 (6 bases). The germline V gene encodes CDR1 MNHEY and CDR2 SMNVEV (reference sequence). V was cut by 0 bases and J by 3 bases, with 15 bases left in between. CDR3 size: 17 residues. DNA of the CDR3: TGTGCCAGCAGTTTATCTCCCCCGACAGGATTCAATCAGCCCCAGCATTTT. Protein product: CASSLSPPTGFNQPQHF.

V gene TRBV28 combines with J gene TRBJ1-1; D is uncertain. The CDR3 extends over 11 amino acids. With 11 bases removed from V and 4 bases from J, the gap between germline ends came to 11 bases. Germline assignment: CDR1 MDHEN and CDR2 SYDVKM. CDR3: CAARGLTEAFF. The CDR3 coding sequence is TGTGCCGCTCGTGGGCTCACTGAAGCTTTCTTT.

The chain combines TRBV5-8 with TRBJ1-5; 7 nucleotides line up with TRBD1. J gave up 0 bases and V 4 bases, and 13 bases lay outside the gene matches. This CDR3 has 18 residues. In germline, CDR1 is SGHTS, CDR2 YDEGEE. In DNA, the CDR3 is TGTGCCAGCAGCCACCCAGGCGGACAGGCCTATAGCAATCAGCCCCAGCATTTT. It encodes CASSHPGGQAYSNQPQHF. Together with reference TRBV5-8 and TRBJ1-5, the CDR3 gives the full variable domain: EAGVTQSPTHLIKTRGQQATLRCSPISGHTSVYWYQQALGLGLQFLLWYDEGEERNRGNFPPRFSGRQFPNYSSELNVNALELEDSALYLCASSHPGGQAYSNQPQHFGDGTRLSIL.

V gene TRBV6-6 combines with J gene TRBJ1-4; 7 bases align to TRBD1. Germline lookup yields CDR1 MNHNY and CDR2 SVGAGI (reference sequence). The CDR3 loop spans 14 amino acids. V gave up 5 bases and J gave up 5 bases; unmatched junction bases: 5. The CDR3 reads CASSVGQSNEKLFF. The CDR3 DNA is TGTGCCAGCAGTGTGGGACAGTCCAATGAAAAACTGTTTTTT.

The CDR3 loop reads CAGRQGSDEQYF. For the CDR3, the DNA is TGTGCCGGGAGACAGGGGTCCGACGAGCAGTACTTC. The J gene is TRBJ2-5, the V gene TRBV19; 8 bases align to TRBD1. Gene TRBJ2-7 matches the end of the DNA better, so the J call may be wrong. The CDR3 has 12 residues. Looked up from germline, CDR1 is LNHDA and CDR2 is SQIVND (reference sequence).

The rearrangement joins TRBV9 to TRBJ2-2; D not certain. The germline V and J ends were trimmed by 1 base and 4 bases, with 2 bases remaining between them. The CDR3 is 12 residues long. Per germline, CDR1 SGDLS and CDR2 YYNGEE. CDR3 protein: CASSVFTGELFF. The CDR3 coding sequence is TGTGCCAGCAGCGTATTCACCGGGGAGCTGTTTTTT.

The chain recombines TRBV6-5 with TRBJ1-2; TRBD1 might be the D (5 bases). The CDR3 is 15 residues long. Germline V CDR1 and CDR2: MNHEY, SVGAGI. V lost 5 bases and J lost 6, with 19 bases in between. CDR3 region: CASSKRDPGRDGYTF. The CDR3 DNA follows: TGTGCCAGCAGTAAACGGGACCCCGGGCGAGATGGCTACACCTTC.

This clone was observed a single time. The chain employs TRBV5-1 and TRBJ2-3; 8 bases agree with TRBD1. The CDR3 loop spans 16 amino acids. The germline V gene has CDR1 SGHRS and CDR2 YFSETQ. V was pared by 4 bases and J by 3 bases, with 10 bases of the junction left unmatched. The CDR3 nucleotides are TGCGCCAGCAGCCGAGCGGACAGGGCAGATACAGATACGCAGTATTTT. This gives the protein CASSRADRADTDTQYF.

The CDR3 nucleotides read TGTGCCAGCAGTTACTCCTGGACAGGGACCACTGAAGCTTTCTTT. Its translation: CASSYSWTGTTEAFF. V and J are TRBV6-6 and TRBJ1-1; 8 bases map to TRBD1. This CDR3 has 15 amino acids. Per the germline V gene, CDR1 is MNHNY and CDR2 is SVGAGI (reference sequence). V trimming: 0 bases; J trimming: 4 bases; junction bases outside the gene matches: 4.

The chain links TRBV29-1 to TRBJ1-3, with D uncertain. Germline CDR1 is SQVTM and CDR2 is ANQGSEA. Trimming removed 1 base at V and 2 bases at J, with 3 bases between. The CDR3 spans 12 residues. This CDR3 reads CSVEVPGNTIYF. CDR3 bases: TGCAGCGTTGAAGTGCCTGGAAACACCATATATTTT.

The chain uses TRBV4-1 and TRBJ2-7; 7 bases are shared with TRBD2. The CDR3 is made up of 15 amino acids. CDR1 and CDR2 (germline): MGHRA, YSYEKL. The J segment lost 0 bases and the V segment lost 1 base, leaving 3 bases of the junction unmatched. This chain's CDR3 is CASSQGGGSSYEQYF. In nucleotides, the CDR3 is TGCGCCAGCAGCCAAGGGGGCGGGAGCTCCTACGAGCAGTACTTC.

The rearrangement joins TRBV19 to TRBJ1-6; TRBD1 might be the D (6 bases). In germline, CDR1 is LNHDA, CDR2 SQIVND (reference sequence). V was cut by 3 bases and J by 7 bases, with 7 bases left in between. The CDR3 totals 13 residues. In DNA, the CDR3 is TGTGCCAGTAGTATGACAGGCAATTCACCCCTCCACTTT. Encoded protein: CASSMTGNSPLHF. The full variable domain, in which reference TRBV19 and TRBJ1-6 provide the parts outside the CDR3, is DGGITQSPKYLFRKEGQNVTLSCEQNLNHDAMYWYRQDPGQGLRLIYYSQIVNDFQKGDIAEGYSVSREKKESFPLTVTSAQKNPTAFYLCASSMTGNSPLHFGNGTRLTVT.

A remark on this clone: Other DNA sequences in this specimen translate into the identical CDR3. The chain joins TRBV20-1 to TRBJ2-5; unclear D gene. The J call may be incorrect, as the DNA end agrees better with TRBJ2-7. The CDR3 totals 11 residues. Germline V gene data show CDR1 as DFQATT and CDR2 as SNEGSKA (reference sequence). CDR3 amino acids: CSASASYEQYF. CDR3 coding DNA: TGCAGTGCTAGCGCCTCCTACGAGCAGTACTTC.

V usage is TRBV5-1 and J usage is TRBJ1-1; D is possibly TRBD1 (5 bases). The CDR3 runs to 13 residues. Trimming stripped 2 bases from V and 1 base from J, with 6 bases between. The V gene's germline CDR1 is SGHRS and CDR2 YFSETQ. CDR3 loop: CASSFTGNTEAFF. The CDR3 nucleotides read TGCGCCAGCAGCTTTACAGGGAACACTGAAGCTTTCTTT. Combining the CDR3 with reference TRBV5-1 and TRBJ1-1 gives the whole variable domain KAGVTQTPRYLIKTRGQQVTLSCSPISGHRSVSWYQQTPGQGLQFLFEYFSETQRNKGNFPGRFSGRQFSNSRSEMNVSTLELGDSALYLCASSFTGNTEAFFGQGTRLTVV.

The sample holds one count of this clone. Other DNA sequences in this sample translate to the same CDR3. This rearrangement joins TRBV20-1 to TRBJ2-7, with D uncertain. CDR1 and CDR2 (germline): DFQATT, SNEGSKA (reference sequence). Between the trimmed V and J ends, which lost 2 bases and 1 base, there was a span of 3 bases. CDR3 length equals 11 residues. In nucleotides, the CDR3 is TGCAGTGCTAGATCGTCCTACGAGCAGTACTTC. As protein: CSARSSYEQYF.

A single count supports this clone. V and J are TRBV5-1 and TRBJ2-7, with TRBD2 matching 7 bases. With 9 bases clipped from V and 1 base from J, the junction kept 13 bases outside the gene matches. The CDR3 spans 15 residues. CDR1 and CDR2 (germline): SGHRS, YFSETQ. The CDR3 is CATKAGGAGSYEQYF. CDR3 coding DNA: TGCGCCACCAAGGCCGGGGGAGCGGGATCCTACGAGCAGTACTTC.

This chain joins TRBV18 and TRBJ2-4; 15 positions match TRBD2. Trimming cost V 2 bases and J 1 base; bases outside gene matches: 12. The CDR3 extends over 21 amino acids. Looked up from germline, CDR1 is KGHSH and CDR2 is LQKENI. DNA of the CDR3: TGTGCCAGCTCACCAATCGCCGGACTAGCGGGAGGGCCGAGGGCCAAAAACATTCAGTACTTC. Protein product: CASSPIAGLAGGPRAKNIQYF.

The chain carries TRBV6-5 and TRBJ2-7, with D hard to call. The CDR3 length is 13 residues. V dropped 5 bases and J dropped 1 base, with 9 bases sitting between them. The V gene's germline CDR1 is MNHEY and CDR2 SVGAGI. The CDR3 reads CASSPFGSYEQYF. Written as DNA, the CDR3 is TGTGCCAGCAGTCCCTTTGGATCCTACGAGCAGTACTTC.

This rearrangement joins TRBV11-2 to TRBJ2-1; 11 nucleotides match TRBD2. J lost 2 bases, V lost 6 bases, and 6 bases had no gene match. CDR1 and CDR2 (germline): SGHAT, FQNNGV. The length of the CDR3 is 16 residues. CDR3 in amino acids: CASRLAGAGTYNEQFF. The CDR3 nucleotides read TGTGCCAGCAGACTAGCGGGAGCGGGCACCTACAATGAGCAGTTCTTC.

In DNA, the CDR3 is TGTGCCAGCAGCCTACCGGGGACAGGTGGATGGAACACTGAAGCTTTCTTT. Protein: CASSLPGTGGWNTEAFF. This rearrangement joins TRBV5-6 to TRBJ1-1; 8 bases fit TRBD1. The V and J ends lost 4 bases and 1 base, in that order; junction bases with no gene match: 12. This CDR3 has 17 residues. CDR1 is SGHDT and CDR2 is YYEEEE in the germline V gene.